This T cell receptor (beta chain) comes out of a study of cytotoxic CD8 clonotypes in ibrutinib-treated CLL. In germline, CDR1 is SGDLS, CDR2 YYNGEE. This CDR3 region has 15 residues. V was shortened by 0 bases and J by 10 bases, with 17 bases between the two germline ends. As input for TCR beta libraries, around 2.1 micrograms of genomic DNA came from cryopreserved PBMCs. Assay used: immunoSEQ multiplex PCR; TCRdb lists only in-frame clones, some missing. The table lists roughly 180,000 clones, around 70% of them singletons. The TCR was taken from a human donor with chronic lymphocytic leukemia. This sample comprised PBMCs, obtained after 24 months of ibrutinib treatment. The J gene is TRBJ2-1, the V gene TRBV9, with a possible D match to TRBD2 (6 bases). Here the CDR3 reads CASSVGTGEVEEQFF. DNA of the CDR3: TGTGCCAGCAGCGTAGGGACTGGGGAGGTTGAGGAGCAGTTCTTC.